This entry describes one T cell receptor (beta chain). Its matching antigen is unknown. The same CDR3 can be traced to other DNA sequences in this sample. These data are taken from a study of shared clonotypes between healthy human individuals. The CDR3 is made up of 13 amino acids. The V gene's germline CDR1 is MDHEN and CDR2 SYDVKM. V was clipped by 6 bases and J by 5 bases; unmatched bases: 5. Study-level points and caveats: Generation of non-shared clonotypes was less probable than generation of clonotypes shared by all four donors.

Method: immunoSEQ multiplex PCR; TCRdb's copy keeps in-frame clones and lacks some. The profile shows 1,500,000 or so clones, approximately 97% of them singletons. The TCR was taken from a young man in good health. The J gene is TRBJ1-1, the V gene TRBV28; 8 nucleotides agree with TRBD1. Sequenced material: naive CD4+ T cells sorted from blood. Documented subset: CD45RA+ positively selected. As DNA, the CDR3 is TGTGCCAGCAGCTCGACAGGGGTTACTGAAGCTTTCTTT. This translates into CASSSTGVTEAFF.